A selection of T cell receptor beta chains follows, all from one sample in a study of regulatory T cells in long-lasting Graves disease. TCRdb passed the multiplex PCR reads through MiXCR, listing each CDR3 protein once. This sample yields a few hundred thousand distinct CDR3 sequences, of which roughly 14% are seen a single time; 10% belongs to the top ten. In addition, the sample was reused for a study of T cells in Graves' hyperthyroidism and ophthalmopathy.

Sequenced material: peripheral blood mononuclear cells (PBMCs), taken at new diagnosis, from a patient treated with antithyroid drugs. These TCRs come from a young man with Graves disease. The CDR3 runs from the conserved cysteine through the conserved F or W.

j_call | v_call | cdr3_aa
TRBJ2-7 | TRBV7-2 | CASSQRQVLTYEQYF
TRBJ2-3 | TRBV6-1 | CASSTFVAGGYTDTQYF
TRBJ2-7 | TRBV12-5 | CASGHPSYEQYF
TRBJ2-1 | TRBV3-1 | CASSQGLVPYNEQFF
TRBJ1-5 | TRBV20-1 | CSARDATGPNQPQHF
TRBJ2-1 | TRBV7-3 | CASSFPGQGYNEQFF
TRBJ2-7 | TRBV24-1 | CATSDGGRTYEQYF
TRBJ2-1 | TRBV18 | CASSPPSSNEQFF
TRBJ2-5 | TRBV6-4 | CASSAGVQETQYF
TRBJ2-7 | TRBV24-1 | CATSDSSGGEQYF
TRBJ2-7 | TRBV2 | CASSVHRGGYEQYF
TRBJ2-7 | TRBV6-1 | CASGDREAYEQYF
TRBJ2-7 | TRBV28 | CASSLSGRDPAWYEQYF
TRBJ2-5 | TRBV27 | CASKDQLGETQYF
TRBJ2-5 | TRBV12-3/TRBV12-4 | CASSFYRRGLYPATQYF
TRBJ2-7 | TRBV5-1 | CASSSPNRDPTYEQYF